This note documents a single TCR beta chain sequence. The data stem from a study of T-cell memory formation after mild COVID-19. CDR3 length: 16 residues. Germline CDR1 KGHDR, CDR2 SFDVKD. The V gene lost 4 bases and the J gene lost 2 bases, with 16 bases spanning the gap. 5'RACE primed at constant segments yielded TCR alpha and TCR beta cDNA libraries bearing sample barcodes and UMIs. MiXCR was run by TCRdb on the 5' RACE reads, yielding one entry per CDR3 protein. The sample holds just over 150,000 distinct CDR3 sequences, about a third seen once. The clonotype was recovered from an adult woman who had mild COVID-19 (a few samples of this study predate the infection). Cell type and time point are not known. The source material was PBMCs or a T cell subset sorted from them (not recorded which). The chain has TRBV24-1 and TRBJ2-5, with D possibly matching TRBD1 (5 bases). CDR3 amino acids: CATSDSADRAQETQYF. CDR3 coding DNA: TGTGCCACCAGTGACTCAGCCGACAGAGCTCAAGAGACCCAGTACTTC.